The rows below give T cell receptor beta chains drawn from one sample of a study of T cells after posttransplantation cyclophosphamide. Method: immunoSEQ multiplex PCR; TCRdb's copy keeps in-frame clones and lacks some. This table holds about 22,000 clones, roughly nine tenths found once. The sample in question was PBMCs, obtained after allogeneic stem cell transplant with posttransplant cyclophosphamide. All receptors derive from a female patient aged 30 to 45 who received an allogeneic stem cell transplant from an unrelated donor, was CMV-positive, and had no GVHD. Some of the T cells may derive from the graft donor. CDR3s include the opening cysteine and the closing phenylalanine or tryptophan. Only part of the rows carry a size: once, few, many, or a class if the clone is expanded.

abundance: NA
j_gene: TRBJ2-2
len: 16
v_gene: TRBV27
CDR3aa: CASSLWGQGAYGELFF

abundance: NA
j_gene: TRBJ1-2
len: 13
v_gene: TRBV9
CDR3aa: CASSESPGSGYTF

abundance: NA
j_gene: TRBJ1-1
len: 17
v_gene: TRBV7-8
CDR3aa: CASSLGGRGLSRQWAFF

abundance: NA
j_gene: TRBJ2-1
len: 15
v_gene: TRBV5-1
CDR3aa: CASSLEAGGPNEQFF

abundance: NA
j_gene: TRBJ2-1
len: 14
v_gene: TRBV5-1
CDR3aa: CASSLDTNYNEQFF

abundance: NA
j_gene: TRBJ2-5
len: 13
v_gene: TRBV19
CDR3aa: CASSKGGGETQYF

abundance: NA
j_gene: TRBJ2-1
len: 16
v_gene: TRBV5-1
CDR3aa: CASSSGIGISYNEQFF

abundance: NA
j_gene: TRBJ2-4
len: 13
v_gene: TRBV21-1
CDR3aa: CARPQAAKNIQYF

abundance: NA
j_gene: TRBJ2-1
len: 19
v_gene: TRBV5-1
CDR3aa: CASSLWFSRFRLSYNEQFF

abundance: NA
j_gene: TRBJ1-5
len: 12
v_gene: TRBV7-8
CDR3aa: CASSQINQPQHF

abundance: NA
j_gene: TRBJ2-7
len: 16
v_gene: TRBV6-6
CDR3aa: CASSLLGAQSLYEQYF

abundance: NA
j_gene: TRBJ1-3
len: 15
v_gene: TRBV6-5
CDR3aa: CASSQIDRGYNTIYF

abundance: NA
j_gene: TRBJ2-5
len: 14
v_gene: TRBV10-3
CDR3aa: CAISAGTVQETQYF

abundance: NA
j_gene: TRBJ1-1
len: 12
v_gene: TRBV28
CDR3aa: CASSQQGTEAFF

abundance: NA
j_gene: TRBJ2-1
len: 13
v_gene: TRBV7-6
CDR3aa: CASSLTLAGGQFF

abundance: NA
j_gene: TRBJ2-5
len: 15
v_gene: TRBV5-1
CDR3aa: CASSLGWSREETQYF

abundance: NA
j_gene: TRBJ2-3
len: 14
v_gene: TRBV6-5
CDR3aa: CASSVRDYTDTQYF

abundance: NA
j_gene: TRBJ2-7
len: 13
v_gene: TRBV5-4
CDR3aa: CASSAGAGYEQYF

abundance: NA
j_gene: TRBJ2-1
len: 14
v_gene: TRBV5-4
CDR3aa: CASYRTGGKREQFF

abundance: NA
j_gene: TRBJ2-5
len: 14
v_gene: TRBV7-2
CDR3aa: CASRWTSDQETQYF

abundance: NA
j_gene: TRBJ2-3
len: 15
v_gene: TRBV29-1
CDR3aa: CSVPTPGGPLDTQYF

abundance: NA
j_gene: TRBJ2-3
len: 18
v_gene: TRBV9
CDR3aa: CASSVVPGQGASTDTQYF

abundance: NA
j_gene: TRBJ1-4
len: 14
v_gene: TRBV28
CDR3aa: CASSIQGGFEKLFF

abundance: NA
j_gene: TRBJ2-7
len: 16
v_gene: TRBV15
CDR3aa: CATSRPRGKSSYEQYF

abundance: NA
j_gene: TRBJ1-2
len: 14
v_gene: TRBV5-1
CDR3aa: CASRRGTETYGYTF

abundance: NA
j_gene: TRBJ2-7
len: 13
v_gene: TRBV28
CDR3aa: CASSLGTAGEQYF

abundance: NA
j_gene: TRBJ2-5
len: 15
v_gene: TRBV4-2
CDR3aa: CASSQEGGDQETQYF

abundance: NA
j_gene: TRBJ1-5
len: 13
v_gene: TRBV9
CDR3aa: CASSVDQNQPQHF

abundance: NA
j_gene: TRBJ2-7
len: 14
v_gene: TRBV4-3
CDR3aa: CASSQSRSSYEQYF

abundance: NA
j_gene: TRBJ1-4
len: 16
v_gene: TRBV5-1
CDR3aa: CASSLAPRETNEKLFF

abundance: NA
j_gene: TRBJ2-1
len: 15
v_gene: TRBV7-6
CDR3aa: CASSLALVSGNEQFF

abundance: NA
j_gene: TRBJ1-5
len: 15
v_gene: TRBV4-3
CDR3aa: CASSHLRGVNQPQHF

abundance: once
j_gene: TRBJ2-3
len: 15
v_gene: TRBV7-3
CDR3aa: CASSLTSGGGDTQYF

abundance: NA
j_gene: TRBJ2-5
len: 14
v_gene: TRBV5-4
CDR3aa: CASSLAQGQETQYF

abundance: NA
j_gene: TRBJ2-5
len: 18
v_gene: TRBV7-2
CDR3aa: CASSLVSRTSGLQETQYF

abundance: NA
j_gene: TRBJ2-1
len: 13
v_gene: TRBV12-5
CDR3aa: CASGLGSYNEQFF

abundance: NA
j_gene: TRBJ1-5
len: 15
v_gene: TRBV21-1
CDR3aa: CASSKKGQGHQPQHF

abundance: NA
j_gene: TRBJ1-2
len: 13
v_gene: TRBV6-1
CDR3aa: CASSEDRAPGYTF

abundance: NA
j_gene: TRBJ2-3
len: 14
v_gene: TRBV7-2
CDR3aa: CASSLEGAGDTQYF

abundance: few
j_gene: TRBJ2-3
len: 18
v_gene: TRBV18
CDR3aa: CASSPTPGEAAGTDTQYF

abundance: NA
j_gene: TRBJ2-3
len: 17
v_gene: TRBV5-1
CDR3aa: CASSGGLAATNTDTQYF

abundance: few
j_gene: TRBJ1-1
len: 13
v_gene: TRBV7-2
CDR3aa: CASSYRVATEAFF

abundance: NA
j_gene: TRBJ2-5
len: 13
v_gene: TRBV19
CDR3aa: CASSIVYRETQYF

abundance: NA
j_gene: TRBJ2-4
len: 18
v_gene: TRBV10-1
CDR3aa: CASRDSGLAGDSLDIQYF

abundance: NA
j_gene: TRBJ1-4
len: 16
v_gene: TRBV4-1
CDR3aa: CASSQGEASKNEKLFF

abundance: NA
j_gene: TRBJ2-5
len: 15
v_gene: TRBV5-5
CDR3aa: CASSGGGTLEETQYF

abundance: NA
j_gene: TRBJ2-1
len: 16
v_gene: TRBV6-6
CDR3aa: CASSTATSGGAGEQFF

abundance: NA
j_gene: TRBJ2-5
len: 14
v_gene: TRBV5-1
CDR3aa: CASSATGGQETQYF

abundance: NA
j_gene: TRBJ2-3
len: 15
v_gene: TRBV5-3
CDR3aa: CARSWGTDTTDTQYF

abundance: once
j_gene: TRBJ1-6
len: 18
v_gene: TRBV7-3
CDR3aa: CASSSRGRASPSPSPLHF

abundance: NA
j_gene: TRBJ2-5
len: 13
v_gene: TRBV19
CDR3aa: CASSISGKETQYF

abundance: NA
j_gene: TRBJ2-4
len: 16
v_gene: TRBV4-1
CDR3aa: CASSQEGGPAKNIQYF

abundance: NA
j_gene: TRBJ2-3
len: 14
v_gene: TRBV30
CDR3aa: CAWSQRGGSDTQYF